The 10 T cell receptor beta chains presented below share a single source sample, sequenced in a study of Graves' ophthalmopathy and Graves' hyperthyroidism. Transcripts of RNA were the source for amplifying TCR beta CDR3 regions. RT-PCR in the first round used HTBI primers; a second-round multiplex PCR followed. TCRdb itself ran the multiplex PCR reads through MiXCR, one entry per CDR3 protein. Here the sample spans over a million distinct CDR3 sequences, 35% to 40% being singletons. The sample was peripheral blood or thyroid tissue (not recorded which). The receptors were gathered from an adult man with Graves' hyperthyroidism.

In the case of this clonotype: Being one base from a much bigger clone, this may be a read error. In nucleotides, the CDR3 is TGTGCCAGCAGCCCGGAAGTGATCCACTACGAGCAGTACTTC. As protein: CASSPEVIHYEQYF. This chain links TRBV7-9 with TRBJ2-7; D not certain. The CDR3 consists of 14 residues. Looked up from germline, CDR1 is SEHNR and CDR2 is FQNEAQ (reference sequence). The V gene lost 5 bases and the J gene lost 3 bases, with 14 bases spanning the gap.

V gene TRBV2 combines with J gene TRBJ2-7, with D perhaps TRBD2 (6 bases). The ends were cut back, 3 bases at V and 3 bases at J, with 15 bases in the middle. Germline V CDR1 and CDR2: SNHLY, FYNNEI. CDR3 length equals 15 residues. The CDR3 nucleotides read TGTGCCAGCAGTGACATTCTGGTCGGGGGCTACGAGCAGTACTTC. Translated: CASSDILVGGYEQYF.

The gene calls are TRBV10-3 and TRBJ1-5; D is undetermined. Germline loops: CDR1 ENHRY, CDR2 SYGVKD. There are 13 residues in the CDR3. Trimming shortened V by 2 bases and J by 4 bases, and 6 bases separated the two germline ends. The CDR3 DNA is TGTGCCATCAGTGAGACGGCGAATCAGCCCCAGCATTTT. It is translated as CAISETANQPQHF.

The CDR3 spells CASSLGVWGANVLTF. The CDR3 coding sequence is TGTGCCAGCAGTCTCGGGGTGTGGGGGGCCAACGTCCTGACTTTC. J is TRBJ2-6 and V is TRBV2; tentative D call: TRBD2 (5 bases). The CDR3 consists of 15 residues. CDR1 and CDR2 from the germline V gene are SNHLY and FYNNEI. Trimming stripped 5 bases from V and 4 bases from J, with 12 bases between.

This clonotype was observed a few times. The gene calls are TRBV7-3 and TRBJ2-2; 7 bases line up with TRBD2. The ends lost 5 bases at V and 6 bases at J; junction bases unmatched: 9. Germline CDR1 reads SGHTA; CDR2 reads FQGTGA. The CDR3 has 15 residues. CDR3 in amino acids: CASSDRKGGSGELFF. CDR3 bases: TGTGCCAGCAGCGACCGCAAGGGAGGGTCCGGGGAGCTGTTTTTT.

The count of this clonotype is one. With a much larger clone just one base away, this may be a read error. The rearrangement joins TRBV7-3 to TRBJ1-4; D unclear. The CDR3 consists of 15 residues. From germline, CDR1 is SGHTA and CDR2 FQGTGA. The germline V and J ends were trimmed by 0 bases and 4 bases, with 9 bases remaining between them. CDR3 in DNA: TGTGCCAGCAGCTTAACCGGACGGGATAATGAAAAACTGTTTTTT. Its translation is CASSLTGRDNEKLFF.

The V and J genes are TRBV6-5 and TRBJ1-3; TRBD1 agrees at 7 bases. Germline CDR1 and CDR2: MNHEY and SVGAGI. Trimming cost V 5 bases and J 0 bases; bases outside gene matches: 4. This CDR3 comprises 15 residues. As DNA, the CDR3 is TGTGCCAGCAGTGCCTCAGGGGGCTCTGGAAACACCATATATTTT. It codes for CASSASGGSGNTIYF.

The chain uses TRBV20-1 and TRBJ2-5; possible D gene TRBD2, 5 bases. V was pared by 0 bases and J by 5 bases, with 13 bases between. CDR3 length: 14 residues. Germline V lookup: CDR1 DFQATT, CDR2 SNEGSKA (reference sequence). CDR3 DNA: TGCAGTGCTAGAGACGGGATGAGGGTGGAGACCCAGTACTTC. It codes for CSARDGMRVETQYF.

This clonotype was detected only once. The chain carries TRBV5-1 and TRBJ2-7; perhaps TRBD2 as D (6 bases). Germline CDR1 reads SGHRS; CDR2 reads YFSETQ. V was pared by 2 bases and J by 7 bases, with 16 bases between. This CDR3 is built from 14 residues. CDR3 coding DNA: TGCGCCAGCAGCTTCCGGGGAGCGGGCTGGGAGCAGTACTTC. Its protein product is CASSFRGAGWEQYF.

This clonotype turned up a few times. Since a much larger clone is just one base distant, this may be a read error. This chain joins TRBV10-3 and TRBJ2-5; no clear D. CDR1 and CDR2 from the germline V gene are ENHRY and SYGVKD. The CDR3 sequence is 13 residues long. CDR3 amino acids: CAIRRPTQEAQYF. The CDR3 bases are TGTGCCATCAGACGACCGACCCAAGAGGCCCAGTACTTC.